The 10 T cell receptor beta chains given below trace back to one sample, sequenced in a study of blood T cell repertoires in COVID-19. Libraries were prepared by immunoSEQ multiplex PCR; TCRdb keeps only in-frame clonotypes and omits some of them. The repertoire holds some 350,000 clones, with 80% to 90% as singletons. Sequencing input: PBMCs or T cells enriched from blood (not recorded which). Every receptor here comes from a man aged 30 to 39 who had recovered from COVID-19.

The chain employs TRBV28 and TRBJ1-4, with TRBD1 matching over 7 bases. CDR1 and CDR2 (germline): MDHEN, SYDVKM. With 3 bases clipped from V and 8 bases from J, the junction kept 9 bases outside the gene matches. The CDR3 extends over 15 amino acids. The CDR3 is CASSFKGRGWEKLFF. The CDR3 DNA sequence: TGTGCCAGCAGTTTTAAGGGCAGGGGGTGGGAAAAACTGTTTTTT.

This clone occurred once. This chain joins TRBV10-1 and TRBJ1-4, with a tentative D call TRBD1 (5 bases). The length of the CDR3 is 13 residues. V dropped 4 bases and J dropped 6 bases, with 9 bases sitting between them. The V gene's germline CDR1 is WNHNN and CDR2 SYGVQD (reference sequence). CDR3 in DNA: TGCGCCAGCAGTGGGGGACTTCATGAAAAACTGTTTTTT. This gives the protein CASSGGLHEKLFF.

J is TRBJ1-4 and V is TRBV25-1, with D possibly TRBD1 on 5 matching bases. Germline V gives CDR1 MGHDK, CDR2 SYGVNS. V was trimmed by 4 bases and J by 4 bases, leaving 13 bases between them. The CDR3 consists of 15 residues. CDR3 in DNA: TGTGCCAGCAGTGTTTCGGGACTGCGTAATGAAAAACTGTTTTTT. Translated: CASSVSGLRNEKLFF.

The CDR3 here is CASSMRQQSSTLHF. CDR3 DNA: TGTGCCAGTAGTATGAGACAACAGAGCAGCACCCTCCACTTT. The V call is TRBV19, the J call TRBJ1-6; D is undetermined. CDR1 LNHDA and CDR2 SQIVND come from the germline V gene (reference sequence). The V end lost 3 bases, the J end lost 14 bases, and 17 bases lay between the germline ends. The CDR3 covers 14 residues.

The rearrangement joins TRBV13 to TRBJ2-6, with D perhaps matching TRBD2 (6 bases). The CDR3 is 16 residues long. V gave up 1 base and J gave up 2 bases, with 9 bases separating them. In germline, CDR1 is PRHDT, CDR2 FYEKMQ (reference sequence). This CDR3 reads CASSLELATGANVLTF. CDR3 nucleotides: TGTGCCAGCAGCTTAGAACTAGCTACTGGGGCCAACGTCCTGACTTTC.

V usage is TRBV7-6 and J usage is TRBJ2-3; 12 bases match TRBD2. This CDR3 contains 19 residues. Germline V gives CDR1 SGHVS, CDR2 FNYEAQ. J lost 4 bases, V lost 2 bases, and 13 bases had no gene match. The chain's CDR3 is CASSLLSSGGAPAADTQYF. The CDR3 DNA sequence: TGTGCCAGCAGCTTATTGTCTAGCGGGGGGGCTCCGGCAGCAGATACGCAGTATTTT.

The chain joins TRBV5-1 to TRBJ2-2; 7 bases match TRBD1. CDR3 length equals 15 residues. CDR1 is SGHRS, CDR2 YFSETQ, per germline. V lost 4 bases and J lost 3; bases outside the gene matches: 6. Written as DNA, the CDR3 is TGCGCCAGCAGCCTAGGACAGGTCGACACCGGGGAGCTGTTTTTT. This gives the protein CASSLGQVDTGELFF.

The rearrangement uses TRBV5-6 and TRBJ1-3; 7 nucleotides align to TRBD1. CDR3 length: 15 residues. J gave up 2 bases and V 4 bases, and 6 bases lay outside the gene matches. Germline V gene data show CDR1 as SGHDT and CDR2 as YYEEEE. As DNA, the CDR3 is TGTGCCAGCAGCCCTACAGGGGAAGCTGGAAACACCATATATTTT. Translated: CASSPTGEAGNTIYF.

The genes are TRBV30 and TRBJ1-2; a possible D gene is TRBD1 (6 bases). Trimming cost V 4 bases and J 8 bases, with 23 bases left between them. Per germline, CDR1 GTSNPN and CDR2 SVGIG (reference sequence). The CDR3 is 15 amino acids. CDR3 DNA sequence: TGTGCCTGGAACCCCTACTACAGGGTCAGCTGGGGCTACACCTTC. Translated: CAWNPYYRVSWGYTF.

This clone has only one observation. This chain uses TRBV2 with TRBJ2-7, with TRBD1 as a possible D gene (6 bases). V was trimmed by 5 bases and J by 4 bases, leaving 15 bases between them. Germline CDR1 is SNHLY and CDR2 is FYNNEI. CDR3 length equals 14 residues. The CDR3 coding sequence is TGTGCCAGCAGTTCGAGAGGGGGTTTATACGAGCAGTACTTC. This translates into CASSSRGGLYEQYF.